This entry lists 32 T cell receptor beta chains sequenced from one sample in a study of a mutant IDH1 vaccine in newly diagnosed glioma. Assay: immunoSEQ multiplex PCR; the TCRdb copy retains only in-frame clones and omits some. The table includes 75,000 to 80,000 clones, over 75% detected once. These receptors are not linked to any known antigen. Time point reported: week 5, during vaccination. In the vaccine, a single dose held 300 ug of the mutant IDH1 20-mer peptide, along with topical imiquimod. The sequencing used PBMCs, collected from a glioma patient whose treatment included an IDH1 peptide vaccine. These receptors all come from a woman aged 45 to 65 with glioma.

The chain couples TRBV27 to TRBJ2-1, with a tentative D call TRBD1 (5 bases). Germline-derived CDR1 and CDR2 are MNHEY and SMNVEV (reference sequence). This CDR3 comprises 13 residues. V shed 8 bases and J shed 8 bases, with 16 bases lying between them. The CDR3 sequence: CASSQGSRDEQFF. The CDR3 nucleotides are TGTGCCAGCTCCCAGGGAAGCCGCGATGAGCAGTTCTTC.

The chain has TRBV2 and TRBJ2-5, with unresolved D. This CDR3 has 11 amino acids. CDR1 is SNHLY, CDR2 FYNNEI, per germline. V lost 7 bases and J 1 base, leaving 4 bases between the germline ends. CDR3 protein: CASTTQETQYF. CDR3 coding DNA: TGTGCCAGCACCACCCAAGAGACCCAGTACTTC.

The chain couples TRBV28 to TRBJ2-1, with TRBD2 as a possible D gene (5 bases). CDR3 length: 13 residues. Trimming took 2 bases from V and 7 from J, leaving 9 bases between them. Germline-derived CDR1 and CDR2 are MDHEN and SYDVKM. In DNA, the CDR3 is TGTGCCAGCAGTTTAGCGGAGGATAATGAGCAGTTCTTC. Its protein is CASSLAEDNEQFF.

The CDR3 spells CASSLGVDSPLHF. The CDR3 region has the DNA TGTGCCAGCAGCTTAGGCGTCGATTCACCCCTCCACTTT. The J gene is TRBJ1-6, the V gene TRBV7-3; the D is unclear. Germline-derived CDR1 and CDR2 are SGHTA and FQGTGA. V was pared by 2 bases and J by 8 bases, with 7 bases between. The CDR3 extends over 13 amino acids.

This chain joins TRBV14 and TRBJ1-1; D remains ambiguous. There are 14 residues in the CDR3. With 2 bases removed from V and 4 bases from J, the gap between germline ends came to 11 bases. Germline V CDR1 and CDR2: SGHDN, FVKESK. The CDR3 region is CASSQPGVSTEAFF. The CDR3, as DNA: TGTGCCAGCAGCCAACCCGGAGTATCCACTGAAGCTTTCTTT.

V gene TRBV28 combines with J gene TRBJ1-1; 9 bases fit TRBD1. This CDR3 has 16 amino acids. The germline CDR1 and CDR2 sequences are MDHEN and SYDVKM. Trimming at V came to 6 bases and at J to 5 bases, leaving 13 bases not matched to a gene. This chain's CDR3 is CASSRGGTGWGTEAFF. In DNA, the CDR3 is TGTGCCAGCAGCCGCGGCGGGACAGGGTGGGGGACTGAAGCTTTCTTT.

The chain is built from TRBV5-1 and TRBJ2-6; D is unclear. V was cut by 4 bases and J by 0 bases, with 8 bases left in between. The CDR3 is made up of 15 amino acids. The V gene's germline CDR1 is SGHRS and CDR2 YFSETQ. CDR3 protein: CASSTTSSGANVLTF. The CDR3 nucleotides read TGCGCCAGCAGCACAACAAGCTCTGGGGCCAACGTCCTGACTTTC.

This chain links TRBV11-3 with TRBJ2-3, with 8 bases that match TRBD1. The germline V gene has CDR1 SGHNT and CDR2 YENEEA. After removal of 5 bases from V and 2 bases from J, the junction contained 3 bases not matched to a gene. The CDR3 runs to 14 residues. CDR3 nucleotide sequence: TGTGCCAGCAGCCGGGGACAGGTCACAGATACGCAGTATTTT. Protein: CASSRGQVTDTQYF.

The chain employs TRBV6-1 and TRBJ1-2; no clear D. This CDR3 is built from 17 residues. Per the germline V gene, CDR1 is MNHNS and CDR2 is SASEGT. V lost 4 bases to trimming and J lost 2 bases, with 20 bases between them. CDR3: CASSGPGKWVSNYGYTF. Here the CDR3 DNA reads TGTGCCAGCAGTGGGCCCGGGAAGTGGGTCTCGAACTATGGCTACACCTTC.

The V call is TRBV21-1, the J call TRBJ1-4. TRBV21-1 has pseudogene status. The CDR3 spans 14 residues. CDR3 nucleotides: TGTGCCAGCAGTAGCGGGCAGGGAGGAGAAAAACTGTTTTTT. Its protein product is CASSSGQGGEKLFF.

The chain carries TRBV19 and TRBJ2-4; D tentatively reads TRBD1 or TRBD2 (5 bases each). CDR3 length: 13 residues. Germline V gene lookup returns CDR1 LNHDA and CDR2 SQIVND (reference sequence). Trimming took off 7 bases at V and 9 bases at J, with 16 bases between the two ends. This CDR3 reads CASTGHERGIQYF. The CDR3 DNA reads TGTGCCAGTACCGGACACGAACGGGGCATTCAGTACTTC.

V and J are TRBV7-9 and TRBJ1-4; possibly TRBD1 for D (5 bases). There are 14 residues in the CDR3. Trimming took off 6 bases at V and 3 bases at J, with 11 bases between the two ends. Looked up from germline, CDR1 is SEHNR and CDR2 is FQNEAQ (reference sequence). CDR3 loop: CASRSGTSNEKLFF. As DNA, the CDR3 is TGTGCCAGCAGATCAGGGACTTCTAATGAAAAACTGTTTTTT. Variable domain in full (rest from reference TRBV7-9 and TRBJ1-4): DTGVSQNPRHKITKRGQNVTFRCDPISEHNRLYWYRQTLGQGPEFLTYFQNEAQLEKSRLLSDRFSAERPKGSFSTLEIQRTEQGDSAMYLCASRSGTSNEKLFFGSGTQLSVL.

V is TRBV19 and J is TRBJ1-5, with no clear D. The CDR3 is made up of 15 amino acids. Deletions cut 2 bases from V and 5 bases from J, with 13 bases between. The germline CDR1 and CDR2 sequences are LNHDA and SQIVND (reference sequence). The DNA for the CDR3 is TGTGCCAGTAGTATAATCCCGGGAGCGGATCAGCCCCAGCATTTT. Translated, it gives CASSIIPGADQPQHF.

The rearrangement joins TRBV27 to TRBJ1-5; D is unclear. V was trimmed by 8 bases and J by 10 bases, leaving 18 bases between them. This CDR3 is built from 13 residues. CDR1 MNHEY and CDR2 SMNVEV come from the germline V gene (reference sequence). CDR3 sequence (DNA): TGTGCCAGCCCCTCGGGAGCAATCGAACCCCAGCATTTT. The encoded protein is CASPSGAIEPQHF.

The chain has TRBV27 and TRBJ1-2; 9 nucleotides match TRBD1. The CDR3 covers 14 residues. Germline assignment: CDR1 MNHEY and CDR2 SMNVEV (reference sequence). The junction had 6 bases not matched to a gene; V was cut back by 5 bases and J by 5 bases. CDR3 amino acids: CASSATGGGYGYTF. For the CDR3, the DNA is TGTGCCAGCAGTGCCACAGGGGGCGGGTATGGCTACACCTTC.

As for this clone: Germline and junction disagree at one end, which may indicate a read error. The CDR3 DNA follows: TGTGCTAGCAGCTCGACTAGCGGGGTCAGCTCCTACAATGAGCAGTTCTTC. It yields the protein CASSSTSGVSSYNEQFF. The chain links TRBV7-7 to TRBJ2-1, with 11 bases that match TRBD2. There are 17 residues in the CDR3. Germline CDR1 reads SSHAT; CDR2 reads FNYEAQ (reference sequence).

This chain joins TRBV9 and TRBJ2-5; D gene uncertain. Trimming took off 0 bases at V and 5 bases at J, with 17 bases between the two ends. Germline-derived CDR1 and CDR2 are SGDLS and YYNGEE. CDR3 size: 16 residues. The CDR3 here is CASSVGLTSSNETQYF. The CDR3 nucleotides are TGTGCCAGCAGCGTAGGCCTAACCTCTTCGAACGAGACCCAGTACTTC.

The chain combines TRBV28 with TRBJ2-7; D unclear. Germline V gene data show CDR1 as MDHEN and CDR2 as SYDVKM. The germline V and J ends were trimmed by 10 bases and 3 bases, with 19 bases remaining between them. The CDR3 runs to 14 residues. The DNA of the CDR3 is TGTGCCATCCAGCCGAACTCTCTCGGCTACGAGCAGTACTTC. The encoded protein is CAIQPNSLGYEQYF.

The CDR3 here is CSVAGGEVTEAFF. The CDR3 DNA follows: TGCAGCGTTGCTGGGGGGGAGGTCACTGAAGCTTTCTTT. J is TRBJ1-1 and V is TRBV29-1; perhaps TRBD1 as D (5 bases). CDR3 length equals 13 residues. The V end was cut by 4 bases, the J end by 4 bases, with 13 bases between. Germline loops: CDR1 SQVTM, CDR2 ANQGSEA.

The rearrangement joins TRBV6-1 to TRBJ2-7, with 10 bases identical to TRBD2. This CDR3 has 15 residues. V dropped 6 bases and J dropped 3; count of bases not matched to a gene: 8. Germline V gives CDR1 MNHNS, CDR2 SASEGT. CDR3 nucleotides: TGTGCCAGCAGGATATCTAGCGGGAGTAACTACGAGCAGTACTTC. Its translation is CASRISSGSNYEQYF.

This clone was counted a single time. CDR3 nucleotide sequence: TGTGCCAGCTCACGAGACAGGGTCCGATCAGATACGCAGTATTTT. This translates into CASSRDRVRSDTQYF. The chain recombines TRBV18 with TRBJ2-3, with 7 bases that match TRBD1. The ends lost 4 bases at V and 4 bases at J; junction bases unmatched: 8. From germline, CDR1 is KGHSH and CDR2 LQKENI. The CDR3 spans 15 residues. The whole variable domain, filled in from reference TRBV18 and TRBJ2-3, reads NAGVMQNPRHLVRRRGQEARLRCSPMKGHSHVYWYRQLPEEGLKFMVYLQKENIIDESGMPKERFSAEFPKEGPSILRIQQVVRGDSAAYFCASSRDRVRSDTQYFGPGTRLTVL.

This clone was observed a single time. The V and J genes are TRBV28 and TRBJ2-5; 9 positions match TRBD1. CDR3 size: 14 residues. The germline CDR1 and CDR2 sequences are MDHEN and SYDVKM. After removal of 3 bases from V and 3 bases from J, the junction contained 2 bases not matched to a gene. CDR3 bases: TGTGCCAGCAGTTTGTGGGACAGGGAAGAGACCCAGTACTTC. This translates into CASSLWDREETQYF.

The V gene is TRBV6-4, the J gene TRBJ1-6; the match to TRBD1 covers 8 bases. The CDR3 extends over 15 amino acids. Germline CDR1 is MRHNA and CDR2 is SNTAGT. The V gene end was trimmed by 0 bases and the J gene end by 7 bases; junction bases not matched to a gene: 2. The CDR3 coding sequence is TGTGCCAGCAGTGACTCATACAGGGGGAATTCACCCCTCCACTTT. As protein: CASSDSYRGNSPLHF.

The count of this clone is one. The chain is built from TRBV7-3 and TRBJ1-1; TRBD1 aligns across 7 bases. Germline-derived CDR1 and CDR2 are SGHTA and FQGTGA. The CDR3 spans 16 residues. The V segment lost 5 bases and the J segment 0 bases; nucleotides outside the gene matches: 9. The CDR3 is CASSPQTGRMNTEAFF. The DNA of the CDR3 is TGTGCCAGCAGCCCGCAGACAGGGCGGATGAACACTGAAGCTTTCTTT.

The J gene is TRBJ1-1, the V gene TRBV28, with D tentatively TRBD1 (5 bases). Germline V gives CDR1 MDHEN, CDR2 SYDVKM. V gave up 8 bases and J gave up 10 bases, with 14 bases separating them. The CDR3 totals 11 residues. The CDR3 DNA reads as TGTGCCAGCGGCGGGGGGTGGTCAGCTTTCTTT. The encoded protein is CASGGGWSAFF. The variable domain in full, completed from reference TRBV28 and TRBJ1-1, reads DVKVTQSSRYLVKRTGEKVFLECVQDMDHENMFWYRQDPGLGLRLIYFSYDVKMKEKGDIPEGYSVSREKKERFSLILESASTNQTSMYLCASGGGWSAFFGQGTRLTVV.

This sequence joins TRBV11-2 and TRBJ2-1; 11 bases are shared with TRBD1. Germline-derived CDR1 and CDR2 are SGHAT and FQNNGV. The CDR3 totals 15 residues. With V trimmed by 5 bases and J by 4 bases, 4 bases remained unmatched. CDR3 loop: CASSLGQGAYNEQFF. CDR3 nucleotides: TGTGCCAGCAGCCTCGGACAGGGGGCTTACAATGAGCAGTTCTTC.

The rearrangement joins TRBV27 to TRBJ2-7; D might be TRBD1 or TRBD2, each matching 5 bases. Germline CDR1 is MNHEY and CDR2 is SMNVEV (reference sequence). The CDR3 spans 16 residues. Trimming took 5 bases from V and 3 from J, leaving 20 bases between them. The CDR3 DNA reads TGTGCCAGCAGTGAAGATCTTGGGACGGTCGTCTACGAGCAGTACTTC. As protein: CASSEDLGTVVYEQYF.

This chain joins TRBV30 and TRBJ2-2; D is possibly TRBD2 (5 bases). V lost 4 bases and J 0 bases, leaving 9 bases between the germline ends. Germline V gives CDR1 GTSNPN, CDR2 SVGIG (reference sequence). The CDR3 has 14 residues. CDR3 DNA sequence: TGTGCCTGGACTAGCCTGGCGAACACCGGGGAGCTGTTTTTT. Protein product: CAWTSLANTGELFF.

V usage is TRBV5-1 and J usage is TRBJ2-1, with 9 bases aligning to TRBD1. V was clipped by 2 bases and J by 7 bases; unmatched bases: 10. Germline-derived CDR1 and CDR2 are SGHRS and YFSETQ. The CDR3 spans 16 residues. DNA for the CDR3: TGCGCCAGCAGCTTTACCGGGACAGGGAGGTTGAATGAGCAGTTCTTC. Residues: CASSFTGTGRLNEQFF.

The V gene is TRBV5-8, the J gene TRBJ2-2; weak D call: TRBD2 (5 bases). V was trimmed by 5 bases and J by 2 bases, leaving 16 bases between them. The CDR3 consists of 16 residues. The germline CDR1 and CDR2 sequences are SGHTS and YDEGEE. CDR3 residues: CASRARGLVNTGELFF. For the CDR3, the DNA is TGTGCCAGCAGAGCAAGAGGACTCGTAAACACCGGGGAGCTGTTTTTT. The full variable domain, in which reference TRBV5-8 and TRBJ2-2 provide the parts outside the CDR3, is EAGVTQSPTHLIKTRGQQATLRCSPISGHTSVYWYQQALGLGLQFLLWYDEGEERNRGNFPPRFSGRQFPNYSSELNVNALELEDSALYLCASRARGLVNTGELFFGEGSRLTVL.

This chain links TRBV5-1 with TRBJ2-2; maybe TRBD1 (5 bases). CDR1 and CDR2 from the germline V gene are SGHRS and YFSETQ. The CDR3 is 14 amino acids. V was pared by 1 base and J by 1 base, with 5 bases between. CDR3 nucleotide sequence: TGCGCCAGCAGCTTGACAGGGAACACCGGGGAGCTGTTTTTT. Translating it yields CASSLTGNTGELFF.

The V and J genes are TRBV6-4 and TRBJ2-2, with D maybe TRBD2 (6 bases). CDR1 MRHNA and CDR2 SNTAGT come from the germline V gene. CDR3 length: 15 amino acids. V lost 6 bases and J 2 bases, leaving 13 bases between the germline ends. This chain's CDR3 is CASRLEGGNTGELFF. The CDR3 region has the DNA TGTGCCAGCAGACTGGAGGGAGGCAACACCGGGGAGCTGTTTTTT.